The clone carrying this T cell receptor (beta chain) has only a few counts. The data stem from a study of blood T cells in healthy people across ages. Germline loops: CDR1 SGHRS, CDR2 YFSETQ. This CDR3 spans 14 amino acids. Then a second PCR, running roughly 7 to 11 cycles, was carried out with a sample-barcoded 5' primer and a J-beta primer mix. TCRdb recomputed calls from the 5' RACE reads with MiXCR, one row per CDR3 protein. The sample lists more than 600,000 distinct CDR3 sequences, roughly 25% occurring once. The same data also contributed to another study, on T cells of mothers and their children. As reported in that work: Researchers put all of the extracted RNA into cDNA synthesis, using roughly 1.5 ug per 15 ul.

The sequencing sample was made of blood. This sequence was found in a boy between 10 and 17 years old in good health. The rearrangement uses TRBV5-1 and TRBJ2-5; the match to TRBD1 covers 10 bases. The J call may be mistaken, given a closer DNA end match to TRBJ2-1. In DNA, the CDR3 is TGCGCCAGCAGCTTCGGGACAGGGGTCAATGAGCAGTTCTTC. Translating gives CASSFGTGVNEQFF.